This T cell receptor beta chain is drawn from a study of cytomegalovirus exposure and HLA in healthy donors. Assay: immunoSEQ multiplex PCR; the TCRdb copy retains only in-frame clones and omits some. This repertoire shows about 130,000 clones, approximately 89% found once; its top ten account for 0.95% to 1.5%. Specimen: PBMCs. This TCR was recovered from a young woman in good health and CMV-seronegative.

CDR3 loop: CASSPRLAGALSSYNEQFF. Written as DNA, the CDR3 is TGTGCCAGCAGCCCGAGACTAGCGGGGGCTTTAAGCTCCTACAATGAGCAGTTCTTC. The genes are TRBV7-9 and TRBJ2-1; TRBD2 matches 12 bases. CDR3 length equals 19 residues. Trimming removed 5 bases from V and 0 bases from J; junction bases left unmatched: 11. CDR1 and CDR2 (germline): SEHNR, FQNEAQ (reference sequence).